This T cell receptor (beta chain) was sequenced in a study of graft-versus-host responses after intestinal transplantation (dated by TCRdb to the early 2020s). For context, the study as a whole: The transplants that recipients got were multivisceral, liver-intestinal, or isolated intestinal. All recipients received anti-thymocyte globulin induction followed by maintenance tacrolimus and steroids for approximately 3 years. After intestinal transplantation, graft-versus-host and host-versus-graft alloreactive T cell clones were followed in the graft, circulation and bone marrow using bulk TCR-beta CDR3 sequencing. Alloreactive clones were identified by sequencing pre-transplant mixed lymphocyte reaction products and comparing these products with unstimulated pre-transplant donor and recipient T cells. The cohort enrolled under 25 intestinal transplant recipients including one retransplant, and a few patients lacking pretransplant specimens were excluded. A peak of at least 4% donor T cells among recipient peripheral blood mononuclear cells was the definition used for donor T cell macrochimerism. Rather than being sequenced by the commercial service, samples from a few later patients were sequenced in-house on an Illumina MiSeq and processed with MiXCR. General conclusions and limits of the study: GvH clones were found in recipient bone marrow, and some of the GvH clones appeared earlier in ileal mucosa or blood, which is consistent with an intestinal mucosal origin. The conclusions were limited by the relatively low number and heterogeneity of the intestinal transplant patients. Patients with donor T cell macrochimerism had high GvH to HvG T cell clonal ratios in their allografts. Peak levels of circulating GvH clones were associated with declines in HvG clones early after transplant.

Read against the paper, the sample's time point label means: cells obtained before transplantation from donor or recipient. CD3+CD4+ and CD3+CD8+ populations were FACS-sorted from unstimulated pre-transplant donor and recipient cells taken from spleen or lymph nodes. Regarding this clone: Its antigen remains undetermined. No per-base quality is available; no much larger clone lies one base away.

The library was prepared using the immunoSEQ multiplex PCR assay. For most patients, genomic DNA was isolated using the Qiagen DNeasy Blood and Tissue Kit and was shipped frozen to Adaptive Biotechnologies for TCR sequencing. For most patients, genomic DNA was subjected to high-throughput TCR-beta CDR3 sequencing by Adaptive Biotechnologies. Per the original workflow: Adaptive's ImmunoSEQ software supplied the TCR sequencing data for roughly 17 patients, while MiXCR and VDJtools were used to process a few other patients. To correct CD4 versus CD8 sorting errors, sequences present in both subsets at a frequency ratio below 5:1 were removed. CDR3 nucleotide sequences shared between donor and recipient were removed because their origin could not be assigned. To be classed as alloreactive, a clone needed at least 2-fold expansion over unstimulated cells and a minimum CFSE-low frequency of 0.002% (template counts) or 0.001% (read counts). Clones were considered mappable if detected in sequenced pre-transplant spleen, lymph node, or MLR CFSE-low populations of the donor or recipient. Cumulative frequency of alloreactive clones was calculated as a percentage of all sequences weighted by copy number. TCRdb took over this immuneACCESS table, retaining in-frame rearrangements with V and J assigned. Such tables are incomplete; in checked studies, under half of the missing clones stem from an unresolved V gene, and the remainder is unexplained. The DNA was the basis for D and trimming; V, J and clone size are from that table. This sample lists fewer than 95,000 clones; approximately 90% were detected once. The ten largest clones capture about 0.4% of the sample.

V loses 9 bases, J loses 1 base, and the germline ends lie 19 bases apart. Sequences LNHDA (CDR1) and SQIVND (CDR2) are obtained from the germline V gene (reference sequence). From cysteine to phenylalanine, the CDR3 is 16 amino acids long. Of the read, only the CDR3 DNA is kept; its 48 bases are in frame from base 1. The sample here was unstimulated CD8+ T cells sorted from spleen or lymph node cells, taken before transplant. This sequence was found in a human donor who was the organ donor for an intestinal transplant. The rearrangement joined TRBV19 to TRBJ1-3, with the D gene too uncertain to name. The sequence in DNA is TGTGCCAGCGAGGGCGGCCCGGGTTTATCTGGAAACACCATATATTTT. It translates to CASEGGPGLSGNTIYF.